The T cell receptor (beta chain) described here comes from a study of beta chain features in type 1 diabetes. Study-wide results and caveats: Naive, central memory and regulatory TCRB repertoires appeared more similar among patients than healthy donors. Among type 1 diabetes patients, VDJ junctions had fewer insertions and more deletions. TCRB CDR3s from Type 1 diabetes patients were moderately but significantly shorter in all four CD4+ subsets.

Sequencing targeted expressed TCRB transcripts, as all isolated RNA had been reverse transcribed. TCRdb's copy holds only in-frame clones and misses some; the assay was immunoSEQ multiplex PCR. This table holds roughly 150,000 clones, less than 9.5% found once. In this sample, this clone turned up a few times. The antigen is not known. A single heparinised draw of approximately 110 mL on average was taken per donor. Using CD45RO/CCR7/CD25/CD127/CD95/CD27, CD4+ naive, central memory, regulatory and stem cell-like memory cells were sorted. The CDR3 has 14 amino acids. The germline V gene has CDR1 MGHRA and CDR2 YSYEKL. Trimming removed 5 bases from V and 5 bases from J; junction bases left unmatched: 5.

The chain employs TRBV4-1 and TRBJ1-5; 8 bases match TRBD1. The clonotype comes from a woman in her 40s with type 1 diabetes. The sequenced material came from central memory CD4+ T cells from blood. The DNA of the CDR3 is TGCGCCAGCAGCGTCGCAGGGGGCGATCAGCCCCAGCATTTT. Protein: CASSVAGGDQPQHF.